The 23 T cell receptor beta chains given below trace back to one sample, sequenced in a study of T cell repertoires in cytomegalovirus infection. MiXCR was run by TCRdb on the reads, yielding one entry per CDR3 protein. The table shows around 310,000 distinct CDR3 sequences, with 17% occurring only once. Sequenced sample: PBMCs. The receptors originated from a human donor in good health (CMV status not recorded). Some clones in this sample may be carry-over from other donors' samples.

In its sample, this clonotype was seen many times. The chain combines TRBV12-3 or TRBV12-4 with TRBJ2-7; a possible D gene is TRBD2 (6 bases). Trimming pared 6 bases from V and 0 bases from J, leaving 15 bases between. The CDR3 extends over 15 amino acids. This CDR3 is CASSLGGRSSYEQYF. CDR3 sequence (DNA): TGTGCCAGCAGCCTGGGAGGCAGGAGCTCCTACGAGCAGTACTTC.

This clonotype was found many times. This chain links TRBV6-2 or TRBV6-3 with TRBJ1-5; D ambiguous. Germline V CDR1 and CDR2: MNHEY, SVGEGT. V shed 6 bases and J shed 3 bases, with 12 bases lying between them. The CDR3 is 14 residues long. CDR3 residues: CASSPVDPNQPQHF. In DNA, the CDR3 is TGTGCCAGCAGCCCCGTGGACCCCAATCAGCCCCAGCATTTT.

At least ten counts were recorded for this clonotype. CDR3 nucleotides: TGCGCCAGCAGGGAGACAGGGGGCTTCGATTCACCCCTCCACTTT. It is translated as CASRETGGFDSPLHF. The rearrangement uses TRBV10-2 and TRBJ1-6, with TRBD1 matching 10 bases. The CDR3 contains 15 residues. Trimming took 6 bases from V and 8 from J; bases not matched to a gene: 7. Germline V CDR1 and CDR2: WSHSY, SAAADI.

This clonotype was found a few times. The chain links TRBV3-1 to TRBJ1-3; D call uncertain. CDR3 length: 13 amino acids. Germline V gene data show CDR1 as LGHDT and CDR2 as YNNKEL (reference sequence). V was pared by 1 base and J by 0 bases, with 1 base between. The CDR3 loop reads CASSQASGNTIYF. As DNA, the CDR3 is TGTGCCAGCAGCCAAGCCTCTGGAAACACCATATATTTT.

The chain links TRBV20-1 to TRBJ1-4; D gene unclear. Germline V gene lookup returns CDR1 DFQATT and CDR2 SNEGSKA (reference sequence). The CDR3 contains 13 residues. Trimming took 3 bases from V and 0 from J, leaving 5 bases between them. The CDR3 sequence is CSASGTTNEKLFF. CDR3 bases: TGCAGTGCTAGTGGGACAACTAATGAAAAACTGTTTTTT.

The chain links TRBV11-3 to TRBJ2-2, with 7 positions matching TRBD1. CDR3 length equals 16 residues. Germline values: CDR1 SGHNT, CDR2 YENEEA. V shed 6 bases, J shed 2 bases, and the junction held 9 bases outside the gene matches. For the CDR3, the DNA is TGTGCCAGCAGTTCCACCGGGACAGTTAACACCGGGGAGCTGTTTTTT. Translating gives CASSSTGTVNTGELFF.

The chain links TRBV12-3 or TRBV12-4 to TRBJ1-2, with a tentative D call TRBD1 (6 bases). V lost 6 bases to trimming and J lost 8 bases, with 13 bases between them. The CDR3 extends over 12 amino acids. The CDR3 region is CASSTGGQGYTF. The DNA of the CDR3 is TGTGCCAGCAGCACGGGGGGGCAGGGCTACACCTTC.

This clonotype was seen ten or more times. The chain has TRBV12-3 or TRBV12-4 and TRBJ1-3; the D is unclear. This CDR3 is built from 17 residues. The V and J ends lost 3 bases and 0 bases respectively, with 15 bases between them. Here the CDR3 DNA reads TGTGCCAGCAGTTTTAGCCCGGACGGTGACTCTGGAAACACCATATATTTT. It yields the protein CASSFSPDGDSGNTIYF.

This clonotype was found many times. The rearrangement joins TRBV7-2 to TRBJ2-5; no reliable D call. V was clipped by 0 bases and J by 3 bases, with 5 bases between them. There are 13 residues in the CDR3. Germline-derived CDR1 and CDR2 are SGHTA and FQGNSA. DNA of the CDR3: TGTGCCAGCAGCTTAGCCAGAGAAGAGACCCAGTACTTC. Amino acid sequence: CASSLAREETQYF. The full variable domain, rest sourced from reference TRBV7-2 and TRBJ2-5, is GAGVSQSPSNKVTEKGKDVELRCDPISGHTALYWYRQSLGQGLEFLIYFQGNSAPDKSGLPSDRFSAERTGGSVSTLTIQRTQQEDSAVYLCASSLAREETQYFGPGTRLLVL.

This clonotype was seen once. The chain has TRBV20-1 and TRBJ2-5; D remains ambiguous. Looked up from germline, CDR1 is DFQATT and CDR2 is SNEGSKA (reference sequence). The CDR3 contains 13 residues. Trimming stripped 3 bases from V and 1 base from J, with 9 bases between. The CDR3 bases are TGCAGTGCTAGGCGGCCGGCCCAAGAGACCCAGTACTTC. This encodes CSARRPAQETQYF.

The sample holds many counts of this clonotype. The chain uses TRBV4-1 and TRBJ2-7, with D hard to call. The germline V and J ends were trimmed by 4 bases and 9 bases, with 16 bases remaining between them. Germline V gene data show CDR1 as MGHRA and CDR2 as YSYEKL. The CDR3 is 13 residues long. The CDR3 DNA reads TGCGCCAGCAGCCGTCTGAGGATCGAACGGCAGTACTTC. This gives the protein CASSRLRIERQYF.

This clonotype was counted only a few times. The gene calls are TRBV3-1 and TRBJ2-1; D might be TRBD1 (6 bases). The ends were cut back, 3 bases at V and 0 bases at J, with 12 bases in the middle. Per germline, CDR1 LGHDT and CDR2 YNNKEL (reference sequence). This CDR3 is 16 amino acids long. The CDR3 region has the DNA TGTGCCAGCAGCCACGACACAGGGAGCTCCTACAATGAGCAGTTCTTC. It specifies CASSHDTGSSYNEQFF.

This rearrangement joins TRBV5-1 to TRBJ2-7; 14 bases agree with TRBD2. Germline CDR1 reads SGHRS; CDR2 reads YFSETQ. CDR3 size: 17 residues. V lost 4 bases and J lost 0; bases outside the gene matches: 6. CDR3 residues: CASSGGLAGVTSYEQYF. CDR3 DNA: TGCGCCAGCAGCGGGGGACTAGCGGGGGTTACCTCCTACGAGCAGTACTTC.

The genes are TRBV6-1 and TRBJ2-7; 8 nucleotides agree with TRBD1. V lost 1 base, J lost 1 base, and 6 bases stayed unmatched. CDR1 MNHNS and CDR2 SASEGT come from the germline V gene. The CDR3 totals 16 residues. The CDR3 here is CASSEGEGTGSYEQYF. Here the CDR3 DNA reads TGTGCCAGCAGTGAAGGGGAAGGGACAGGATCCTACGAGCAGTACTTC.

The chain couples TRBV5-5 to TRBJ2-1; 14 bases match TRBD2. CDR1 is SGHKS and CDR2 is YYEKEE in the germline V gene (reference sequence). V lost 0 bases, J lost 7 bases, and 12 bases stayed unmatched. This CDR3 contains 19 residues. CDR3 nucleotide sequence: TGTGCCAGCAGCTTGGTGGCCAGCGGACTAGCGGGGGGTTCGAATGAGCAGTTCTTC. This encodes CASSLVASGLAGGSNEQFF.

This clonotype appeared a few times. The chain employs TRBV28 and TRBJ2-4; 9 bases fit TRBD2. The CDR3 runs to 18 residues. Trimming removed 5 bases from V and 7 bases from J; junction bases left unmatched: 18. CDR1 is MDHEN and CDR2 is SYDVKM in the germline V gene. CDR3 region: CASSLGMAGGAAWNIQYF. The CDR3, as DNA: TGTGCCAGCAGTCTCGGGATGGCGGGAGGGGCAGCATGGAACATTCAGTACTTC.

The genes are TRBV10-3 and TRBJ1-5, with D uncertain. Trimming took 6 bases from V and 3 from J, leaving 12 bases between them. Germline values: CDR1 ENHRY, CDR2 SYGVKD. This CDR3 has 14 residues. The CDR3 reads CAISPRENNQPQHF. In nucleotides, the CDR3 is TGTGCCATCAGCCCGAGGGAGAACAATCAGCCCCAGCATTTT.

The chain links TRBV18 to TRBJ2-5; D possibly corresponds to TRBD2 (6 bases). The CDR3 is 15 amino acids. V shed 6 bases and J shed 5 bases, with 19 bases lying between them. Looked up from germline, CDR1 is KGHSH and CDR2 is LQKENI. The CDR3 region has the DNA TGTGCCAGCTCCGAAACCCGGAGGGGCACGGAGACCCAGTACTTC. Translating it yields CASSETRRGTETQYF.

This clonotype was seen a single time. The chain recombines TRBV29-1 with TRBJ1-5; D is undetermined. The CDR3 extends over 15 amino acids. In germline, CDR1 is SQVTM, CDR2 ANQGSEA. Trimming took 5 bases from V and 4 from J, leaving 18 bases between them. CDR3 in DNA: TGCAGCGTTAGGTCCTCGGTCGGCCCTAATCAGCCCCAGCATTTT. This translates into CSVRSSVGPNQPQHF.

This clonotype was counted at least ten times. The genes are TRBV7-2 and TRBJ2-3, with D hard to call. Trimming removed 5 bases from V and 1 base from J, with 7 bases in between. This CDR3 comprises 13 residues. The germline gives CDR1 SGHTA, CDR2 FQGNSA. CDR3 DNA sequence: TGTGCCAGCAGCCCGCGACGCACAGATACGCAGTATTTT. It specifies CASSPRRTDTQYF.

This clonotype was counted ten times or more. The gene calls are TRBV2 and TRBJ2-3, with 10 positions matching TRBD2. The V gene end was trimmed by 4 bases and the J gene end by 6 bases; junction bases not matched to a gene: 10. The CDR3 is made up of 16 amino acids. Germline CDR1 and CDR2: SNHLY and FYNNEI. This chain's CDR3 is CASSGGGLAGADTQYF. CDR3 nucleotides: TGTGCCAGCAGTGGGGGGGGCCTAGCGGGGGCTGATACGCAGTATTTT.

This clonotype was counted at least ten times. The chain uses TRBV7-9 and TRBJ1-4; D unclear. The V gene's germline CDR1 is SEHNR and CDR2 FQNEAQ (reference sequence). V was clipped by 6 bases and J by 2 bases, with 19 bases between them. This CDR3 contains 17 residues. The CDR3 spells CASSPWRGERTNEKLFF. The DNA of the CDR3 is TGTGCCAGCAGTCCTTGGAGAGGAGAGAGGACTAATGAAAAACTGTTTTTT.

This clonotype was counted at least ten times. The V and J genes are TRBV7-2 and TRBJ2-5, with 9 bases that match TRBD2. This CDR3 contains 18 residues. The ends lost 0 bases at V and 5 bases at J; junction bases unmatched: 13. Germline V gene lookup returns CDR1 SGHTA and CDR2 FQGNSA. CDR3 DNA sequence: TGTGCCAGCAGCTTAGCGTACAGCGGGGGGTCTTCAGGGGAGACCCAGTACTTC. Translated: CASSLAYSGGSSGETQYF.